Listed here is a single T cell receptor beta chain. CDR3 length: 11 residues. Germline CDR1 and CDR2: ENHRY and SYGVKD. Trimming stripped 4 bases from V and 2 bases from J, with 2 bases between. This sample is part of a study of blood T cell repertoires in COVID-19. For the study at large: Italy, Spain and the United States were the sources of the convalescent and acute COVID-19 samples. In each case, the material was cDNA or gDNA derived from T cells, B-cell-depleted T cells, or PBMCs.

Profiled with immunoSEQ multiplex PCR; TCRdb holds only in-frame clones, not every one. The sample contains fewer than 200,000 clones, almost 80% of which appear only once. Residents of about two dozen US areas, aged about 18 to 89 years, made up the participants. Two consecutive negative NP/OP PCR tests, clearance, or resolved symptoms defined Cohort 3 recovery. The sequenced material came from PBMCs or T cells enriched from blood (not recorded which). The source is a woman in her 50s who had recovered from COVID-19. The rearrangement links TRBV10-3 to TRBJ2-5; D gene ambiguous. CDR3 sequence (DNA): TGTGCCATCAGTGCTCAAGAGACCCAGTACTTC. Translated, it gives CAISAQETQYF.